The TCR beta chain under discussion was sequenced for a study of human T cells and chemical hapten exposure. Whole-study context: TCR yield per sample varied, mainly due to pooled library volumes.

Study observations and caveats: Expanded TCRs were compared with controls, and the expanded TCRs formed significantly more large CDR3 similarity clusters. DPC sensitization left the count of TCRs above 1 in 1000 unchanged.

V shed 0 bases and J shed 10 bases, with 4 bases lying between them. This CDR3 is 12 amino acids long. CDR1 is MGHRA and CDR2 is YSYEKL in the germline V gene. One entry per CDR3 protein, called by TCRdb with MiXCR from the RACE reads. The sample yields some 350,000 distinct CDR3 sequences, 6% to 7% seen once. This clonotype was observed many times. Its antigen is as yet unknown. Time point given: patch test 2, 6 weeks after DPC sensitization. Treatment defined: therapeutic diphenylcyclopropenone sensitization with weekly scalp DPC. This clonotype was obtained from a woman aged 18-29 years with alopecia areata. Some clones in this sample may be carry-over from other donors' samples. The chain is built from TRBV4-1 and TRBJ1-6; D is unresolved. This specimen consisted of whole blood, obtained in connection with sensitization to the hapten diphenylcyclopropenone (DPC). DNA for the CDR3: TGCGCCAGCAGCCAAGATGGATCACCCCTCCACTTT. This gives the protein CASSQDGSPLHF.